This is a list of T cell receptor beta chains from one sample in a study of T cell repertoires in cytomegalovirus infection. TCRdb re-called the reads through MiXCR, storing one row per CDR3 protein. The data contain approximately 700,000 distinct CDR3 sequences, 35% of them singletons. Sequenced sample: PBMCs. Receptor source: a human donor in good health (CMV status not recorded). Some clones in this sample may be carry-over from other donors' samples. CDR3s include the opening cysteine and the closing phenylalanine or tryptophan. D genes are given only for firm matches. Clone sizes are given selectively: once, few, many, or a class where the clone is expanded.

clone size	V gene	J gene	D gene	CDR3 protein	CDR3 DNA
-	TRBV30	TRBJ2-5	-	CAWSVTGRETQYF	TGTGCCTGGAGTGTAACCGGCCGGGAGACCCAGTACTTC
-	TRBV5-4	TRBJ2-5	TRBD1	CASSLGQGAAETQYF	TGTGCCAGCAGCTTGGGACAGGGGGCGGCGGAGACCCAGTACTTC
-	TRBV4-1	TRBJ1-5	TRBD1	CASSQEEGGSQPQHF	TGCGCCAGCAGCCAAGAGGAAGGGGGCAGTCAGCCCCAGCATTTT
-	TRBV12-3/TRBV12-4	TRBJ2-7	-	CASSSAPEQYF	TGTGCCAGCAGTTCCGCACCCGAGCAGTACTTC
-	TRBV29-1	TRBJ1-2	-	CSVDGSTYGYTF	TGCAGCGTTGATGGGTCAACCTATGGCTACACCTTC
-	TRBV14	TRBJ1-2	-	CASSGQFNYGYTF	TGTGCCAGCAGCGGACAGTTTAACTATGGCTACACCTTC
few	TRBV6-1	TRBJ2-1	TRBD2	CATGTRFGEQFF	TGTGCCACCGGGACTAGATTCGGTGAGCAGTTCTTC
-	TRBV30	TRBJ1-1	TRBD1	CAWSPLSGGLTEAFF	TGTGCCTGGAGCCCACTATCAGGGGGCCTTACTGAAGCTTTCTTT
-	TRBV7-2	TRBJ1-5	-	CASSQAIGGTPNQPQHF	TGTGCCAGCAGCCAAGCTATAGGAGGGACCCCAAATCAGCCCCAGCATTTT
-	TRBV7-9	TRBJ2-7	TRBD1	CASSPRHPDRGDVYEQYF	TGTGCCAGCAGCCCGCGGCACCCGGACAGGGGCGACGTCTACGAGCAGTACTTC
few	TRBV7-7	TRBJ2-5	-	CASSLAGQGPKETQYF	TGTGCTAGCAGCTTAGCGGGACAGGGTCCGAAAGAGACCCAGTACTTC
few	TRBV20-1	TRBJ1-6	-	CSASKTTDNSPLHF	TGCAGTGCTAGTAAGACGACAGACAATTCACCCCTCCACTTT
once	TRBV5-6	TRBJ2-7	TRBD2	CASMWPGGSKNEQYF	TGTGCCAGCATGTGGCCCGGGGGGAGCAAGAACGAGCAGTACTTC
-	TRBV11-2	TRBJ2-7	TRBD1	CASSTGTGGIEQYF	TGTGCCAGCAGCACCGGGACAGGAGGGATCGAGCAGTACTTC
-	TRBV7-9	TRBJ1-2	-	CASSSGSRSSYGYTF	TGTGCCAGCAGCTCCGGCAGCCGTTCATCCTATGGCTACACCTTC
few	TRBV27	TRBJ2-3	TRBD1	CATLSTTGFGTDTQYF	TGTGCCACCCTCTCAACGACAGGGTTTGGTACAGATACGCAGTATTTT
once	TRBV2	TRBJ1-1	TRBD1	CASRRRDRFMNTEAFF	TGTGCCAGCAGGCGCCGGGACAGATTTATGAACACTGAAGCTTTCTTT
once	TRBV20-1	TRBJ2-6	TRBD1	CSAHTSRDRAGANVLTF	TGCAGTGCCCATACGTCCCGGGACAGGGCTGGGGCCAACGTCCTGACTTTC
-	TRBV29-1	TRBJ1-6	TRBD1	CSVGDSANSPLHF	TGCAGCGTTGGGGACAGTGCGAATTCACCCCTCCACTTT
few	TRBV19	TRBJ2-1	TRBD1	CASSITGAPYNEQFF	TGTGCCAGTAGTATTACAGGGGCCCCCTACAATGAGCAGTTCTTC
many	TRBV27	TRBJ1-2	TRBD1	CASSLGTGAYGYTF	TGTGCCAGCAGTTTAGGGACAGGCGCCTATGGCTACACCTTC
many	TRBV7-8	TRBJ1-1	-	CASSLSAQGIEAFF	TGTGCCAGCAGCTTAAGCGCACAAGGGATTGAAGCTTTCTTT
-	TRBV9	TRBJ1-1	-	CASSVGKPEAFF	TGTGCCAGCAGCGTAGGGAAACCCGAAGCTTTCTTT
-	TRBV7-2	TRBJ2-1	-	CASSLMAGPNNEQFF	TGTGCCAGCAGCTTAATGGCGGGACCTAACAATGAGCAGTTCTTC
-	TRBV12-3/TRBV12-4	TRBJ1-6	-	CASSFTGFNSPLHF	TGTGCCAGCAGTTTCACGGGGTTTAATTCACCCCTCCACTTT
few	TRBV7-9	TRBJ1-2	-	CASSLYVNYGYTF	TGTGCCAGCAGCTTATACGTTAACTATGGCTACACCTTC
-	TRBV5-1	TRBJ1-5	-	CASSLVRKSRGHSNQPQHF	TGCGCCAGCAGCTTGGTTCGGAAATCCCGCGGTCATAGCAATCAGCCCCAGCATTTT